This T cell receptor beta chain was observed in a study of CD8 T cells in Susac syndrome. Of note for this clonotype: What it binds is not known.

TCR beta sequencing covered blood CD8+ and CD4+ T cells. Relapsing-remitting disease, either stable or active, was present in the treatment-naive patients who were the multiple sclerosis controls. Bulk CD8+ and CD4+ cells came from magnetic negative isolation; CD8+ TEMRA by FACS. Per germline, CDR1 SEHNR and CDR2 FQNEAQ (reference sequence). The V end lost 5 bases, the J end lost 0 bases, and 19 bases lay between the germline ends. There are 17 residues in the CDR3. Random hexamers were used to reverse transcribe 0.5 to 1 ug of RNA. A single record per CDR3 protein comes from TCRdb applying MiXCR to the immunoSEQ multiplex PCR reads. The data contain about 200,000 distinct CDR3 sequences, around nine tenths of them seen just once; the ten biggest clones take up about 0.13%. General study findings and limits: The study acknowledged a relatively small number of individuals in its TCR sequencing and HLA analysis.

The material sequenced was CD8+ T cells from PBMCs. The TCR was taken from a human donor with multiple sclerosis. The V gene is TRBV7-9, the J gene TRBJ1-1; no firm D call. The CDR3 DNA follows: TGTGCCAGCAGCGCCCGGGGTAAAACTTTCATGAACACTGAAGCTTTCTTT. This encodes CASSARGKTFMNTEAFF. The complete variable domain, with remaining parts taken from reference TRBV7-9 and TRBJ1-1, reads DTGVSQNPRHKITKRGQNVTFRCDPISEHNRLYWYRQTLGQGPEFLTYFQNEAQLEKSRLLSDRFSAERPKGSFSTLEIQRTEQGDSAMYLCASSARGKTFMNTEAFFGQGTRLTVV.